This T cell receptor (beta chain) was observed in a study of T cell responses to AZD1222 COVID-19 vaccine. Broader study findings: Seropositive AZD1222 recipients at baseline numbered only five to seven. Two AZD1222 administrations were followed by greater Spike-specific TCR breadth and depth.

As concerns this clone: Its antigen is undetermined.

Assay: immunoSEQ multiplex PCR; the TCRdb copy retains only in-frame clones and omits some. The sample consists of 25,000 to 35,000 clones, over 75% of them appearing once. The CDR3 consists of 14 residues. CDR1 and CDR2 (germline): SNHLY, FYNNEI. V shed 0 bases and J shed 3 bases, with 9 bases lying between them. Source: peripheral blood, taken on day 0 of AZD1222 vaccination. The TCR comes from an adult in good health. The rearrangement joins TRBV2 to TRBJ2-7; D is unresolved. The CDR3 sequence is CASSEADPLYEQYV. DNA of the CDR3: TGTGCCAGCAGTGAAGCGGACCCTCTCTACGAGCAGTACGTC.